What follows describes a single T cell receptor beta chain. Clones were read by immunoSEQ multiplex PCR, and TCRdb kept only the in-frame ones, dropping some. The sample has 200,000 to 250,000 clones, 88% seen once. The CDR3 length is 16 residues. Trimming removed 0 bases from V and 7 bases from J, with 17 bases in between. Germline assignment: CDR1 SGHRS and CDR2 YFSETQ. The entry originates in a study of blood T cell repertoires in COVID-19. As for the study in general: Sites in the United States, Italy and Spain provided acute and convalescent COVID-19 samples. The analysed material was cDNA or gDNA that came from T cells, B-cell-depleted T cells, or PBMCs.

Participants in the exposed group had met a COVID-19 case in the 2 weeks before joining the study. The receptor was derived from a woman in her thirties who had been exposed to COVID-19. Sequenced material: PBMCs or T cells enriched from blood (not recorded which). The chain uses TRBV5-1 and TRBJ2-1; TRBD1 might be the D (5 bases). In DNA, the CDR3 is TGCGCCAGCAGCTTGGATTCGGCAGGGTCGAGGAATGAGCAGTTCTTC. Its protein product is CASSLDSAGSRNEQFF.